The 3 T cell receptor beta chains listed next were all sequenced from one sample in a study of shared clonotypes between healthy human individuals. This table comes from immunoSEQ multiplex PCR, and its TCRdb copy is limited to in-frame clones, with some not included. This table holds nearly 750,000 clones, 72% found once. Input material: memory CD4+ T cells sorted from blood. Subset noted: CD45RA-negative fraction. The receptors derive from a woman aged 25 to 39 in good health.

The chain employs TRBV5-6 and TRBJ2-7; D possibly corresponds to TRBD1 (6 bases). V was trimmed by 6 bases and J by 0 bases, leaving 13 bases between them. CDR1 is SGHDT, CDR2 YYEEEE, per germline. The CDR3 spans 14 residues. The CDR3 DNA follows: TGTGCCAGCACCCGACAGGTAGACTCCTACGAGCAGTACTTC. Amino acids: CASTRQVDSYEQYF.

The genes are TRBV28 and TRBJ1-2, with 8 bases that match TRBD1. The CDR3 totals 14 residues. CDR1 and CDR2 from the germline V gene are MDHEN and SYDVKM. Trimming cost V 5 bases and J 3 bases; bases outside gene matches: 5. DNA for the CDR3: TGTGCCAGCAGTACAGGGGGAGTTTACTATGGCTACACCTTC. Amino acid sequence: CASSTGGVYYGYTF.

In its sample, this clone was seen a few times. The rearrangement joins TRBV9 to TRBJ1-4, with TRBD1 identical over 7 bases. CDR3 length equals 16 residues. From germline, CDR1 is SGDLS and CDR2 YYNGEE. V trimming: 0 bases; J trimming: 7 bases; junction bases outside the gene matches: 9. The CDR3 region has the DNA TGTGCCAGCAGCGTAGGTGTAGAGGGGGCGCGTGAAAAACTGTTTTTT. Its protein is CASSVGVEGAREKLFF.